This TCR beta chain was found in a study of blood T cell repertoires in COVID-19. For the study at large: Acute and convalescent COVID-19 specimens originated in the United States, Italy and Spain. PBMCs, B-cell-depleted T cells, or T cells were the source of the cDNA or gDNA that made up the material.

Germline values: CDR1 LGHDT, CDR2 YNNKEL (reference sequence). The CDR3 covers 16 residues. V lost 2 bases, J lost 3 bases, and 7 bases stayed unmatched. As processed by the authors: Cell counts per sample came from amplifying reference gene primers. The protocol was immunoSEQ multiplex PCR, while the TCRdb copy is restricted to in-frame clones and leaves out a portion. V and J calls and clone size are those listed in that table; D and trimming were worked out from the DNA. This table holds under 250,000 clones, 80% found once. The clonotype originates from a human donor in a cohort sampled during active COVID-19. V gene TRBV3-1 (or the pseudogene TRBV3-2) combines with J gene TRBJ2-7, with 10 bases identical to TRBD2. The sequenced sample was peripheral blood. The DNA of the CDR3 is TGTGCCAGCAGCCAACCACTGACTAGCGGGTTCTACGAGCAGTACTTC. Protein: CASSQPLTSGFYEQYF.